A single sample is the source of the 21 T cell receptor beta chains below, sequenced in a study of blood T cell repertoires in COVID-19. Method: immunoSEQ multiplex PCR; TCRdb's copy keeps in-frame clones and lacks some. The sample lists about 50,000 clones, about nine tenths occurring once. Sample: peripheral blood. The receptors derive from a man aged 35 to 55 with acute or convalescent COVID-19.

The rearrangement joins TRBV9 to TRBJ2-1; 12 bases fit TRBD2. The V segment lost 6 bases and the J segment 7 bases; nucleotides outside the gene matches: 11. The germline gives CDR1 SGDLS, CDR2 YYNGEE. The CDR3 runs 16 residues. DNA of the CDR3: TGTGCCAGCAAATCGACTAGCGGGAGTTCAGGGAATGAGCAGTTCTTC. It is translated as CASKSTSGSSGNEQFF.

The chain links TRBV5-1 to TRBJ2-7, with D perhaps matching TRBD1 (6 bases). CDR1 and CDR2 (germline): SGHRS, YFSETQ. The V and J ends lost 0 bases and 2 bases respectively, with 9 bases between them. CDR3 length: 14 amino acids. CDR3 DNA sequence: TGCGCCAGCAGCTTGGACAGGGTAGCCTACGAGCAGTACTTC. Translating it yields CASSLDRVAYEQYF.

The rearrangement joins TRBV6-1 to TRBJ1-1, with D unresolved. V shed 3 bases and J shed 3 bases, with 11 bases lying between them. The CDR3 length is 14 residues. CDR1 is MNHNS, CDR2 SASEGT, per germline. CDR3 in amino acids: CASSERQKDTEAFF. In nucleotides, the CDR3 is TGTGCCAGCAGTGAGAGGCAAAAGGACACTGAAGCTTTCTTT.

The chain links TRBV29-1 to TRBJ1-2; 9 nucleotides agree with TRBD1. With V trimmed by 8 bases and J by 4 bases, 11 bases remained unmatched. The length of the CDR3 is 14 residues. Germline CDR1 is SQVTM and CDR2 is ANQGSEA. The CDR3 protein is CSIRDRDYRYGYTF. For the CDR3, the DNA is TGCAGCATCCGGGACAGGGATTACCGCTATGGCTACACCTTC.

This rearrangement joins TRBV7-6 to TRBJ2-7, with 7 positions matching TRBD2. J gave up 5 bases and V 0 bases, and 7 bases lay outside the gene matches. CDR1 SGHVS and CDR2 FNYEAQ come from the germline V gene. There are 15 residues in the CDR3. The chain's CDR3 is CASSLAGGTPNEQYF. In DNA form, the CDR3 reads TGTGCCAGCAGCTTAGCGGGAGGGACCCCAAACGAGCAGTACTTC.

The chain couples TRBV2 to TRBJ2-1; 10 bases are a match to TRBD2. V shed 2 bases and J 12 bases; nucleotides not matched to a gene: 4. CDR3 length: 13 residues. Germline CDR1 reads SNHLY; CDR2 reads FYNNEI. Here the CDR3 DNA reads TGTGCCAGCAGTGAACCAGCGGGAGGGAGGCAGTTCTTC. This translates into CASSEPAGGRQFF.

For the CDR3, the DNA is TGTGCCACCAGTGATCGCCCGGAACAGAGACACTACGAGCAGTACTTC. It yields the protein CATSDRPEQRHYEQYF. The chain combines TRBV24-1 with TRBJ2-7; D not certain. There are 16 residues in the CDR3. CDR1 and CDR2 (germline): KGHDR, SFDVKD. V was cut by 3 bases and J by 3 bases, with 17 bases left in between.

The chain uses TRBV5-5 and TRBJ1-5; 7 positions agree with TRBD1. J lost 7 bases, V lost 4 bases, and 14 bases had no gene match. Germline CDR1 and CDR2: SGHKS and YYEKEE (reference sequence). There are 16 residues in the CDR3. CDR3 residues: CASSPRDSPWGQPQHF. CDR3 DNA: TGTGCCAGCAGCCCCCGGGACAGCCCCTGGGGGCAGCCCCAGCATTTT.

This clone has a handful of counts. This chain uses TRBV25-1 with TRBJ1-2; TRBD1 matches 12 bases. From germline, CDR1 is MGHDK and CDR2 SYGVNS. V lost 6 bases and J lost 7; bases outside the gene matches: 6. The CDR3 covers 14 residues. CDR3 region: CASSRPGQGAGYTF. DNA for the CDR3: TGTGCCAGCAGCCGTCCGGGACAGGGGGCTGGCTACACCTTC.

This clone occurred once. The chain recombines TRBV7-6 with TRBJ2-5, with 10 bases fitting TRBD2. Germline V CDR1 and CDR2: SGHVS, FNYEAQ. The CDR3 has 18 residues. J was trimmed by 4 bases and V by 1 base; bases with no gene match: 12. The chain's CDR3 is CASSLGWEREGQVETQYF. DNA of the CDR3: TGTGCCAGCAGCTTAGGGTGGGAGCGGGAGGGCCAAGTAGAGACCCAGTACTTC.

This chain connects TRBV7-2 to TRBJ1-2, with unresolved D. The germline V gene has CDR1 SGHTA and CDR2 FQGNSA. This CDR3 spans 13 amino acids. The V end was cut by 2 bases, the J end by 0 bases, with 4 bases between. The CDR3 reads CASSLSANYGYTF. The CDR3 DNA reads TGTGCCAGCAGCTTATCAGCTAACTATGGCTACACCTTC.

This rearrangement joins TRBV20-1 to TRBJ2-7, with 8 bases aligning to TRBD2. Trimming at V came to 3 bases and at J to 5 bases, leaving 6 bases not matched to a gene. CDR1 is DFQATT and CDR2 is SNEGSKA in the germline V gene (reference sequence). This CDR3 is 13 amino acids long. CDR3: CSASTGRGDEQYF. DNA of the CDR3: TGCAGTGCTAGTACCGGGAGGGGCGACGAGCAGTACTTC.

This sequence joins TRBV5-6 and TRBJ2-5, with D possibly TRBD2 on 6 matching bases. The V gene lost 5 bases and the J gene lost 4 bases, with 9 bases spanning the gap. Germline CDR1 SGHDT, CDR2 YYEEEE. The CDR3 extends over 12 amino acids. The CDR3 loop reads CASRGDLETQYF. CDR3 sequence (DNA): TGTGCCAGCAGAGGGGACTTAGAGACCCAGTACTTC.

V is TRBV30 and J is TRBJ1-6; D remains ambiguous. The V gene's germline CDR1 is GTSNPN and CDR2 SVGIG (reference sequence). The V gene lost 8 bases and the J gene lost 0 bases, with 11 bases spanning the gap. The CDR3 length is 14 residues. CDR3 sequence: CAGLLSSYNSPLHF. The CDR3 DNA is TGTGCCGGACTATTAAGCTCCTATAATTCACCCCTCCACTTT.

The CDR3 sequence is CASSATTGVNSPLHF. In DNA, the CDR3 is TGTGCCAGCAGCGCGACCACAGGGGTCAATTCACCCCTCCACTTT. The chain carries TRBV7-9 and TRBJ1-6, with 7 nucleotides matching TRBD1. J lost 7 bases, V lost 5 bases, and 8 bases had no gene match. This CDR3 comprises 15 residues. Looked up from germline, CDR1 is SEHNR and CDR2 is FQNEAQ (reference sequence).

This chain joins TRBV14 and TRBJ2-3, with TRBD1 as a possible D gene (6 bases). Trimming stripped 8 bases from V and 2 bases from J, with 11 bases between. Germline-derived CDR1 and CDR2 are SGHDN and FVKESK. The CDR3 is 13 residues long. The CDR3 bases are TGTGCCAGCCAAGACAGGCTCACAGATACGCAGTATTTT. It encodes CASQDRLTDTQYF.

This rearrangement joins TRBV30 to TRBJ2-2; D perhaps matches TRBD1 (6 bases). CDR3 size: 15 residues. V dropped 4 bases and J dropped 1 base, with 13 bases sitting between them. Germline V gene lookup returns CDR1 GTSNPN and CDR2 SVGIG (reference sequence). The CDR3 here is CAWTRQERNTGELFF. The CDR3 region has the DNA TGTGCCTGGACCAGACAGGAGCGGAACACCGGGGAGCTGTTTTTT.

This sequence joins TRBV9 and TRBJ1-2, with TRBD1 as a possible D gene (5 bases). Germline-derived CDR1 and CDR2 are SGDLS and YYNGEE. V was cut by 0 bases and J by 8 bases, with 17 bases left in between. The CDR3 extends over 15 amino acids. CDR3 DNA: TGTGCCAGCAGCGTAGGCGACAGACCCAGGCAGGGCTACACCTTC. Protein: CASSVGDRPRQGYTF.

This clone is a singleton in its sample. The genes are TRBV30 and TRBJ2-7, with TRBD2 as a possible D gene (7 bases). Trimming shortened V by 3 bases and J by 10 bases, and 19 bases separated the two germline ends. The V gene's germline CDR1 is GTSNPN and CDR2 SVGIG (reference sequence). The CDR3 sequence is 13 residues long. This chain's CDR3 is CAWRRGPTSAQYF. CDR3 nucleotide sequence: TGTGCCTGGAGGCGGGGGCCGACGAGCGCCCAGTACTTC.

The V gene is TRBV29-1, the J gene TRBJ2-7; TRBD2 agrees at 7 bases. Per germline, CDR1 SQVTM and CDR2 ANQGSEA. The CDR3 is 12 amino acids. Trimming at V came to 6 bases and at J to 4 bases, leaving 6 bases not matched to a gene. The CDR3: CSVRGGVYEQYF. The CDR3 nucleotides are TGCAGCGTGAGGGGAGGGGTTTACGAGCAGTACTTC.

This clone was observed once. This chain joins TRBV27 and TRBJ2-7; 9 bases are a match to TRBD2. This CDR3 is built from 15 residues. After removal of 1 base from V and 9 bases from J, the junction contained 10 bases not matched to a gene. From germline, CDR1 is MNHEY and CDR2 SMNVEV (reference sequence). The CDR3 spells CASSLYLAGPQGQYF. The DNA of the CDR3 is TGTGCCAGCAGTTTATACCTAGCGGGGCCCCAGGGGCAGTACTTC.